The sequence of this TCR beta chain was determined in a study of STAT5B mutations in CD4+ large granular lymphocyte leukemia. Data came from immunoSEQ multiplex PCR; TCRdb stores just in-frame clones and leaves some out. The data hold some 34,000 clones, with around 81% observed a single time. CDR3 length equals 12 residues. With 3 bases removed from V and 8 bases from J, the gap between germline ends came to 13 bases. The germline gives CDR1 GTSNPN, CDR2 SVGIG (reference sequence). The sample consisted of CD4+ T cells from blood buffy coats. The chain combines TRBV30 with TRBJ1-2; maybe TRBD1 (5 bases). This receptor was identified in a human donor in good health. CDR3 sequence reads: CAWSQTGVGYTF. The CDR3 region has the DNA TGTGCCTGGAGCCAAACGGGGGTCGGCTACACCTTC.